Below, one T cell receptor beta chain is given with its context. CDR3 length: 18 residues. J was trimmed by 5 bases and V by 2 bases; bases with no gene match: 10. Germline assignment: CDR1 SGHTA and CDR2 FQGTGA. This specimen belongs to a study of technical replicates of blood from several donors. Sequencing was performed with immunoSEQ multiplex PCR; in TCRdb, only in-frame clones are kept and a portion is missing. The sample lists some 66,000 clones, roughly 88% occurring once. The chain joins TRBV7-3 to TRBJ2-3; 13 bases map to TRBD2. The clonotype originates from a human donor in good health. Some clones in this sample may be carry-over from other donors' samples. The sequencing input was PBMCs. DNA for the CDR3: TGTGCCAGCAGCTTAGTAGGCACTAGCGGGAGGGCCGTAGATACGCAGTATTTT. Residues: CASSLVGTSGRAVDTQYF. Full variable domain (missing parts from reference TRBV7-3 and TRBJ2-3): GAGVSQTPSNKVTEKGKYVELRCDPISGHTALYWYRQSLGQGPEFLIYFQGTGAADDSGLPNDRFFAVRPEGSVSTLKIQRTERGDSAVYLCASSLVGTSGRAVDTQYFGPGTRLTVL.